These T cell receptor beta chains were read from a single sample in a study of untreated major depressive disorder. The assay was immunoSEQ multiplex PCR, and TCRdb's table has in-frame clones only and misses some. The sample gives about 21,000 clones, 85% to 90% of which show up once; around 0.45% is in the top ten. Input material: CD4+ T cells from PBMCs. These receptors were obtained from a woman aged 40 to 50 in good health. Each CDR3 is given with its conserved first and last residue. The D gene is left open where the match is weak. Expanded clones get a size class; other rows say once, few or many, or leave the size out.

d_call | j_call | v_call | clone_size | cdr3_aa | cdr3_nt
TRBD2 | TRBJ2-5 | TRBV5-1 | once | CASSLAGGVETQYF | TGCGCCAGCAGCTTGGCGGGAGGGGTAGAGACCCAGTACTTC
TRBD1 | TRBJ1-5 | TRBV2 | - | CASSRDSLSNQPQHF | TGTGCCAGCAGTAGGGACAGTCTAAGCAATCAGCCCCAGCATTTT
- | TRBJ1-1 | TRBV27 | - | CASSLLYGEAFF | TGTGCCAGCAGTTTACTGTATGGTGAAGCTTTCTTT
- | TRBJ1-3 | TRBV6-1 | - | CASSKVESSGNTIYF | TGTGCCAGCAGCAAAGTTGAGAGCTCTGGAAACACCATATATTTT
- | TRBJ1-1 | TRBV6-6 | - | CASSSPRGGTEAFF | TGTGCCAGCAGTTCACCGAGGGGGGGCACTGAAGCTTTCTTT
- | TRBJ2-1 | TRBV7-2 | - | CASSLYGSNEQFF | TGTGCCAGCAGCTTATACGGATCCAATGAGCAGTTCTTC
- | TRBJ2-7 | TRBV5-6 | - | CASSGRQEPYEQYF | TGTGCCAGCAGCGGCCGACAGGAACCCTACGAGCAGTACTTC
TRBD1 | TRBJ1-2 | TRBV20-1 | - | CSAKTGEGYTF | TGCAGTGCTAAGACAGGGGAAGGCTACACCTTC
TRBD1 | TRBJ1-2 | TRBV6-5 | - | CASSYLGQGNYGYTF | TGTGCCAGCAGTTACTTGGGACAGGGTAACTATGGCTACACCTTC
- | TRBJ1-4 | TRBV6-5 | - | CASSYGGGGEKLFF | TGTGCCAGCAGTTACGGAGGGGGAGGAGAAAAACTGTTTTTT
- | TRBJ1-1 | TRBV11-2 | - | CASSLREDTEAFF | TGTGCCAGCAGCTTAAGGGAGGACACTGAAGCTTTCTTT
- | TRBJ2-1 | TRBV27 | - | CASSFPASEQFF | TGTGCCAGCAGTTTTCCCGCCAGTGAGCAGTTCTTC
TRBD1 | TRBJ2-7 | TRBV13 | - | CASSPGTGGREQYF | TGTGCCAGCAGCCCCGGGACAGGTGGTCGCGAGCAGTACTTC
TRBD1 | TRBJ2-1 | TRBV6-5 | - | CASSYLDRGYNEQFF | TGTGCCAGCAGTTACCTGGACAGGGGATACAATGAGCAGTTCTTC
- | TRBJ1-2 | TRBV2 | - | CASRGQLYGYTF | TGTGCCAGCAGGGGACAACTCTATGGCTACACCTTC
- | TRBJ2-7 | TRBV14 | - | CASSQGLGIVYEQYF | TGTGCCAGCAGCCAAGGATTGGGAATTGTCTACGAGCAGTACTTC
TRBD2 | TRBJ2-3 | TRBV7-9 | - | CASSLLAGGGTDTQYF | TGTGCCAGCAGTTTACTAGCGGGAGGGGGCACAGATACGCAGTATTTT
TRBD1 | TRBJ2-7 | TRBV28 | - | CASSLVTGFSYEQYF | TGTGCCAGCAGTTTGGTGACAGGGTTCTCCTACGAGCAGTACTTC
- | TRBJ1-2 | TRBV10-1 | - | CASGPGPQTNYGYTF | TGCGCCAGCGGACCGGGACCGCAGACTAACTATGGCTACACCTTC
TRBD1 | TRBJ1-1 | TRBV7-2 | - | CASSLARDRGSFF | TGTGCCAGCAGCTTAGCTAGGGACAGGGGATCTTTCTTT
- | TRBJ1-6 | TRBV28 | once | CASRAPQGRDSPLHF | TGTGCCAGCCGCGCCCCCCAGGGGCGGGATTCACCCCTCCACTTT
- | TRBJ2-1 | TRBV18 | few | CASSPGGRWGYNEQFF | TGTGCCAGCTCACCTGGAGGGAGGTGGGGGTACAATGAGCAGTTCTTC
- | TRBJ1-1 | TRBV7-6 | once | CASSLATQNTEAFF | TGTGCCAGCAGCTTAGCGACTCAGAACACTGAAGCTTTCTTT
- | TRBJ2-5 | TRBV7-9 | - | CASSAQRGSGGDF | TGTGCCAGCAGCGCCCAGAGGGGGAGTGGAGGGGACTTC
- | TRBJ2-7 | TRBV6-1 | - | CASSTHLNYEQYF | TGTGCCAGCTCGACACACCTAAACTACGAGCAGTACTTC
- | TRBJ1-5 | TRBV10-3 | - | CAISGEGDQPQHF | TGTGCCATCAGTGGAGAAGGGGACCAGCCCCAGCATTTT
TRBD1 | TRBJ2-1 | TRBV7-2 | - | CASSLGQGPYNEQFF | TGTGCCAGCAGCTTAGGACAGGGGCCCTACAATGAGCAGTTCTTC
TRBD2 | TRBJ2-1 | TRBV18 | - | CASSLGPSGGSNEQFF | TGTGCCAGCTCACTGGGCCCCTCGGGGGGGAGCAATGAGCAGTTCTTC
- | TRBJ2-3 | TRBV28 | - | CASSRSRAGSTDTQYF | TGTGCCAGCAGCCGGTCCAGGGCGGGTAGCACAGATACGCAGTATTTT
TRBD1 | TRBJ1-2 | TRBV27 | - | CASSSRAGTEGYGYTF | TGTGCCAGCAGTTCGAGGGCCGGGACAGAAGGCTATGGCTACACCTTC
- | TRBJ1-1 | TRBV6-5 | - | CASSRLSDTEAFF | TGTGCCAGCAGCAGGTTATCGGATACTGAAGCTTTCTTT
TRBD1 | TRBJ2-6 | TRBV27 | - | CASARQGTYANVLTF | TGTGCCAGCGCAAGACAGGGAACCTACGCCAACGTCCTGACTTTC
- | TRBJ1-2 | TRBV19 | - | CASSGQAGWSPQGYTF | TGTGCCAGTAGTGGCCAGGCAGGCTGGTCCCCCCAGGGCTACACCTTC
- | TRBJ2-3 | TRBV2 | once | CASSRTGITDTQYF | TGTGCCAGCAGTCGAACGGGGATCACAGATACGCAGTATTTT
- | TRBJ1-2 | TRBV2 | - | CASSEVPGNMVAF | TGTGCCAGCAGTGAGGTACCAGGTAACATGGTGGCCTTC
- | TRBJ1-5 | TRBV28 | - | CASSPGGSNQPQHF | TGTGCCAGCAGTCCGGGCGGGAGCAATCAGCCCCAGCATTTT
TRBD1 | TRBJ2-1 | TRBV5-1 | - | CASTTAGQANEEQFF | TGCGCCAGCACCACTGCCGGACAGGCGAACGAGGAGCAGTTCTTC
- | TRBJ1-5 | TRBV2 | - | CASSGGTGNSNQPQHF | TGTGCCAGCAGTGGGGGTACAGGGAATAGCAATCAGCCCCAGCATTTT
- | TRBJ2-4 | TRBV9 | - | CASAVGRQSIQYF | TGTGCCAGCGCGGTCGGGAGACAAAGCATTCAGTACTTC
- | TRBJ1-6 | TRBV14 | once | CASSRGVSSYNSPLHF | TGTGCCAGCAGCCGGGGCGTCAGCTCCTATAATTCACCCCTCCACTTT
- | TRBJ2-1 | TRBV30 | - | CAWSLRGGGNEQFF | TGTGCCTGGAGTCTCAGGGGGGGTGGCAATGAGCAGTTCTTC
- | TRBJ2-5 | TRBV5-1 | - | CASSPGTSRETQYF | TGCGCCAGCAGCCCCGGGACCTCCCGGGAGACCCAGTACTTC
- | TRBJ2-7 | TRBV6-5 | - | CASSHTNYEQYF | TGTGCCAGCAGTCACACAAACTACGAGCAGTACTTC
- | TRBJ2-7 | TRBV20-1 | - | CSARADEQYF | TGCAGTGCTAGAGCCGACGAGCAGTACTTC
TRBD2 | TRBJ2-1 | TRBV14 | - | CASSPATWAGVASGRSSYNEQFF | TGTGCCAGCAGCCCCGCAACCTGGGCGGGCGTGGCTAGCGGGAGATCATCCTACAATGAGCAGTTCTTC
- | TRBJ1-1 | TRBV7-8 | - | CASSQGRDTEAFF | TGTGCCAGCAGCCAGGGGAGGGACACTGAAGCTTTCTTT
- | TRBJ2-7 | TRBV7-6 | - | CASSAESSYEQYF | TGTGCCAGCAGCGCCGAGAGCTCCTACGAGCAGTACTTC
- | TRBJ2-3 | TRBV7-2 | - | CASSLADTQYF | TGTGCCAGCAGCTTAGCAGATACGCAGTATTTT
TRBD1 | TRBJ2-7 | TRBV6-1 | - | CASSAKTGANYEQYF | TGTGCCAGCAGTGCCAAGACAGGGGCGAACTACGAGCAGTACTTC
- | TRBJ2-7 | TRBV11-2 | - | CASSLQGSPHEQYF | TGTGCCAGCAGCTTACAGGGATCCCCGCACGAGCAGTACTTC
TRBD1 | TRBJ1-4 | TRBV7-9 | - | CASSLGDRDGEKLFF | TGTGCCAGCAGCTTAGGGGACAGGGATGGGGAAAAACTGTTTTTT
TRBD1 | TRBJ2-5 | TRBV7-6 | - | CASSLGGGLGTAETQYF | TGTGCCAGCAGCTTAGGGGGCGGCCTAGGGACAGCAGAGACCCAGTACTTC
- | TRBJ2-1 | TRBV18 | once | CASSRQAIPDNEQFF | TGTGCCAGCTCACGGCAGGCAATACCTGACAATGAGCAGTTCTTC
- | TRBJ2-1 | TRBV9 | - | CASSVAIFGRSEDNEQFF | TGTGCCAGCAGCGTAGCGATTTTTGGCCGTTCAGAGGACAATGAGCAGTTCTTC
TRBD2 | TRBJ2-1 | TRBV28 | - | CASGTSGSVSWNEQFF | TGTGCCAGCGGGACTAGCGGGAGTGTTAGTTGGAATGAGCAGTTCTTC
- | TRBJ2-3 | TRBV4-1 | - | CASSQPVDTQYF | TGCGCCAGCAGCCAACCCGTGGATACGCAGTATTTT
- | TRBJ1-3 | TRBV9 | - | CASSWDTSGNTIYF | TGTGCCAGCAGTTGGGACACCTCTGGAAACACCATATATTTT
- | TRBJ2-3 | TRBV7-2 | - | CASSLDRQAVPDTQYF | TGTGCCAGCAGCTTAGACCGACAGGCGGTCCCAGATACGCAGTATTTT
TRBD2 | TRBJ2-3 | TRBV27 | - | CASRVLAGPDTQYF | TGTGCCAGCAGGGTACTAGCGGGCCCAGATACGCAGTATTTT